This is a list of T cell receptor beta chains from one sample in a study of blood T cell repertoires in COVID-19. This table comes from immunoSEQ multiplex PCR, and its TCRdb copy is limited to in-frame clones, with some not included. The table shows fewer than 350,000 clones, with roughly 90% occurring only once. What was sequenced was PBMCs or T cells enriched from blood (not recorded which). All receptors come from a woman between 35 and 50 years old with acute COVID-19. The CDR3 runs from the conserved cysteine through the conserved F or W. Each record gives: V gene, D gene, clone size, CDR3 length, J gene, CDR3 protein, CDR3 DNA. D genes are given only for firm matches. Expanded clones get a size class; other rows say once, few or many, or leave the size out.

TRBV19	.	.	13	TRBJ2-1	CASSAGLVNEQFF	TGTGCCAGTAGTGCCGGACTGGTAAATGAGCAGTTCTTC
TRBV6-2/TRBV6-3	TRBD1	.	15	TRBJ2-5	CASSYTDRDQETQYF	TGTGCCAGCAGTTACACGGACAGGGACCAAGAGACCCAGTACTTC
TRBV24-1	.	few	13	TRBJ2-5	CATSEKGRETQYF	TGTGCCACCAGTGAAAAGGGGCGGGAGACCCAGTACTTC
TRBV12-3/TRBV12-4	.	.	12	TRBJ2-5	CASSGPFETQYF	TGTGCCAGCAGTGGGCCATTTGAGACCCAGTACTTC
TRBV12-5	.	.	14	TRBJ1-3	CASGSGSSGNTIYF	TGTGCTAGTGGATCCGGGAGCTCTGGAAACACCATATATTTT
TRBV4-2	TRBD2	.	15	TRBJ2-4	CASSQGRLAENIQYF	TGTGCCAGCAGCCAAGGTCGACTAGCGGAAAACATTCAGTACTTC
TRBV27	TRBD1	.	15	TRBJ2-2	CASRQGTGWSGELFF	TGTGCCAGCAGGCAGGGGACAGGGTGGTCCGGGGAGCTGTTTTTT
TRBV7-3	.	.	12	TRBJ1-1	CASSPRGTEAFF	TGTGCCAGCAGCCCAAGAGGCACTGAAGCTTTCTTT
TRBV30	TRBD2	.	16	TRBJ2-3	CAWSVALAGLTDTQYF	TGTGCCTGGAGTGTGGCATTAGCGGGACTCACAGATACGCAGTATTTT
TRBV28	TRBD1	.	16	TRBJ1-5	CASSLSQGAYNQPQHF	TGTGCCAGCAGTTTATCACAGGGGGCTTACAATCAGCCCCAGCATTTT
TRBV5-5	.	.	15	TRBJ1-5	CASSLVAGPNQPQHF	TGTGCCAGCAGCTTGGTTGCGGGTCCGAATCAGCCCCAGCATTTT
TRBV11-3	.	.	15	TRBJ2-2	CASSLGGAPTGELFF	TGTGCCAGCAGCTTAGGTGGGGCGCCGACCGGGGAGCTGTTTTTT
TRBV25-1	.	.	12	TRBJ1-2	CASSAVNYGYTF	TGTGCCAGCAGTGCAGTTAACTATGGCTACACCTTC
TRBV24-1	.	once	14	TRBJ1-2	CATRRQVIVTGYTF	TGTGCCACCAGGAGACAGGTAATAGTAACTGGCTACACCTTC
TRBV28	TRBD2	.	14	TRBJ2-1	CASWAGAANNEQFF	TGTGCCAGTTGGGCGGGAGCGGCAAACAATGAGCAGTTCTTC
TRBV2	.	.	15	TRBJ2-7	CASNQEGLAIYEQYF	TGTGCCAGCAACCAGGAGGGTCTAGCCATCTACGAGCAGTACTTC
TRBV7-9	TRBD1	.	17	TRBJ2-5	CASSHKWGDRGQETQYF	TGTGCCAGCAGTCATAAATGGGGGGACAGGGGGCAAGAGACCCAGTACTTC
TRBV27	TRBD1	.	16	TRBJ2-7	CASSSRRRDSGYEQYF	TGTGCCAGCAGTTCCCGCCGACGGGACAGTGGTTACGAGCAGTACTTC
TRBV27	.	many	13	TRBJ2-7	CASRRDAAAEQYF	TGTGCCAGCAGGCGGGACGCCGCAGCCGAGCAGTACTTC
TRBV7-9	.	.	14	TRBJ2-7	CASRGGTAPYEQYF	TGTGCCAGCAGAGGCGGGACTGCTCCATACGAGCAGTACTTC
TRBV5-8	.	.	16	TRBJ1-6	CASSKRPGSINSPLHF	TGTGCCAGCAGCAAGCGCCCCGGGTCCATCAATTCACCCCTCCACTTT
TRBV29-1	.	.	14	TRBJ2-5	CSVEGRWGQETQYF	TGCAGCGTTGAAGGAAGATGGGGGCAGGAGACCCAGTACTTC
TRBV5-1	TRBD2	.	15	TRBJ2-3	CASSSRTSGISTQYF	TGCGCCAGCAGCTCCAGGACTAGCGGGATCAGTACGCAGTATTTT
TRBV7-2	TRBD2	.	18	TRBJ2-2	CASSMSSGRASNTGELFF	TGTGCCAGCAGCATGTCTAGCGGGAGGGCCTCGAACACCGGGGAGCTGTTTTTT
TRBV29-1	TRBD1	.	13	TRBJ1-1	CSHRQGLNTEAFF	TGCAGCCATAGACAGGGCTTGAACACTGAAGCTTTCTTT
TRBV7-8	TRBD1	.	14	TRBJ2-3	CASSKQGASDTQYF	TGTGCCAGCAGCAAGCAGGGGGCCTCAGATACGCAGTATTTT
TRBV6-6	.	.	14	TRBJ1-4	CASSPGWAGEKLFF	TGTGCCAGCAGCCCGGGATGGGCGGGAGAAAAACTGTTTTTT
TRBV7-6	.	.	16	TRBJ2-1	CASSFKEGAGNNEQFF	TGTGCCAGCAGCTTTAAGGAGGGGGCAGGGAACAATGAGCAGTTCTTC
TRBV4-2	.	.	13	TRBJ1-1	CASSQGSYTEAFF	TGTGCCAGCAGCCAGGGTAGCTACACTGAAGCTTTCTTT
TRBV21-1	.	.	19	TRBJ2-7	CASSKWVRESSGAEHEQYF	TGTGCCAGCAGCAAATGGGTCCGAGAAAGTAGCGGGGCAGAACACGAGCAGTACTTC
TRBV18	.	once	15	TRBJ1-5	CASSPSRGDNQPQHF	TGTGCCAGCTCACCAAGTCGGGGGGACAATCAGCCCCAGCATTTT
TRBV10-3	.	.	13	TRBJ1-5	CAISLDGRQPQHF	TGTGCCATCAGTCTAGATGGGAGGCAGCCCCAGCATTTT
TRBV11-1	.	few	16	TRBJ2-1	CASSLVGGGAGNEQFF	TGTGCCAGCAGCTTAGTCGGAGGGGGCGCGGGGAATGAGCAGTTCTTC
TRBV5-4	TRBD2	.	15	TRBJ2-1	CASTISGGIYNEQFF	TGTGCCAGCACCATTAGCGGGGGGATATACAATGAGCAGTTCTTC
TRBV7-9	.	.	14	TRBJ2-3	CASSRAGSTDTQYF	TGTGCCAGCAGCCGAGCCGGTAGCACAGATACGCAGTATTTT
TRBV20-1	TRBD2	.	16	TRBJ2-7	CSASEFGTSGRPSQYF	TGCAGTGCTAGTGAGTTTGGGACTAGCGGGAGGCCGTCGCAGTACTTC
TRBV5-1	TRBD1	.	15	TRBJ1-2	CASSSGTGRNYGYTF	TGCGCCAGCAGCTCAGGGACAGGCCGTAACTATGGCTACACCTTC